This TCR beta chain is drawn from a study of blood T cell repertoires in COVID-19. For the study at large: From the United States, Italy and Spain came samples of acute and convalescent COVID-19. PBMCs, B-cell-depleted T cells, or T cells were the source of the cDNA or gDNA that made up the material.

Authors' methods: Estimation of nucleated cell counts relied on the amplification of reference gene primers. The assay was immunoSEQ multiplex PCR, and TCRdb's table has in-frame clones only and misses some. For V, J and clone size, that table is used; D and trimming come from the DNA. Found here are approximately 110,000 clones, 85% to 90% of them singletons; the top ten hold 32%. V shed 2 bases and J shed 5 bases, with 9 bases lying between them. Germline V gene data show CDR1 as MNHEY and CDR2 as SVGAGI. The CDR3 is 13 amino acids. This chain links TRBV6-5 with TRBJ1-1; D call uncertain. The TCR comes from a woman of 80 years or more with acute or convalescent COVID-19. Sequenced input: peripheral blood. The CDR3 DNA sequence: TGTGCCAGCAGTTACCCCCCGGAGACTGAAGCTTTCTTT. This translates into CASSYPPETEAFF.